This T cell receptor beta chain is from a study of cytomegalovirus exposure and HLA in healthy donors. Study-wide points: A later analysis linked a missense DCLRE1C variant to TCR beta V- and J-gene trimming. Per a later analysis, HLA-associated TCR beta chains showed more clonal expansion than other, equally common TCR beta chains. In a later analysis, donors in an Asian-associated ancestry cluster reportedly had fewer N-insertions in productive TCRs than the cohort mean.

This clone is a singleton in its sample. The target antigen is unknown. V was shortened by 3 bases and J by 11 bases, with 10 bases between the two germline ends. The CDR3 is 11 residues long. Per germline, CDR1 ENHRY and CDR2 SYGVKD. PCR employed 60 Vbeta and 13 Jbeta primers. The data were produced by immunoSEQ multiplex PCR, yet TCRdb's version contains in-frame clones alone and is incomplete. The table shows over 150,000 clones, with around 75% occurring only once. The genes are TRBV10-3 and TRBJ1-2, with TRBD1 as a possible D gene (6 bases). This TCR was recovered from a woman between 50 and 59 years old in good health and CMV-seropositive. Sample: PBMCs. CDR3 sequence reads: CAISDSGVYTF. The CDR3 bases are TGTGCCATCAGTGATTCAGGGGTTTACACCTTC.